This T cell receptor beta chain came from a study of cytomegalovirus exposure and HLA in healthy donors. Trimming removed 0 bases from V and 1 base from J; junction bases left unmatched: 10. The CDR3 is made up of 18 amino acids. CDR1 is MRHNA and CDR2 is SNTAGT in the germline V gene. The table came from immunoSEQ multiplex PCR; TCRdb's copy has only in-frame clones and leaves some out. The table includes more than 150,000 clones, around 90% detected once. With regard to this clone: The antigen is not known.

Notes on the study in general: The authors confirmed in vitro that a few CMV-associated chains were specific for CMV antigens. It was around 160 TCR beta chains that were listed as cytomegalovirus-associated.

Separate from the roughly 720-subject first cohort, the roughly 120-subject validation cohort was the one that the donors belonged to. The sequenced sample consisted of PBMCs. The chain joins TRBV6-4 to TRBJ2-7; 9 nucleotides match TRBD1. The sequence was obtained from a young man in good health and CMV-seronegative. The CDR3 reads CASSDSHRGRRLSYEQYF. As DNA, the CDR3 is TGTGCCAGCAGTGACTCGCACAGGGGGCGAAGGTTATCCTACGAGCAGTACTTC.